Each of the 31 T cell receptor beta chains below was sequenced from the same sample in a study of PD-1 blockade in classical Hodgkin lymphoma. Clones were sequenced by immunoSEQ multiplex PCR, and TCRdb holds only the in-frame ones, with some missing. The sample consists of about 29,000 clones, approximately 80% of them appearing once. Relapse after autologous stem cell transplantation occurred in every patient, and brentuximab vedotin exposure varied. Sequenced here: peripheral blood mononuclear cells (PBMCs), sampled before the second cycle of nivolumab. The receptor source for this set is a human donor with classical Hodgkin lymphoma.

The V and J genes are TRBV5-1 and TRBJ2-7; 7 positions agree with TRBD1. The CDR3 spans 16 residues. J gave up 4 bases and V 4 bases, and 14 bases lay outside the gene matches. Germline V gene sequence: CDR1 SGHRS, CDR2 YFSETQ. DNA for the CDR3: TGCGCCAGCAGCCCCCTAACCGGGACAGAGTTGTACGAGCAGTACTTC. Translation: CASSPLTGTELYEQYF.

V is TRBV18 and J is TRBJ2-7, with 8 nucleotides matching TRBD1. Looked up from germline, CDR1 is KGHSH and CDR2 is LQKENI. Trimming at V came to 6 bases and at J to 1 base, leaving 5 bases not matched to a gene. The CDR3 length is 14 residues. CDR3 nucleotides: TGTGCCAGCTCCGTGACAGGGGAGTCCTACGAGCAGTACTTC. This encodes CASSVTGESYEQYF. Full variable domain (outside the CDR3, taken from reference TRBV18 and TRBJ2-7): NAGVMQNPRHLVRRRGQEARLRCSPMKGHSHVYWYRQLPEEGLKFMVYLQKENIIDESGMPKERFSAEFPKEGPSILRIQQVVRGDSAAYFCASSVTGESYEQYFGPGTRLTVT.

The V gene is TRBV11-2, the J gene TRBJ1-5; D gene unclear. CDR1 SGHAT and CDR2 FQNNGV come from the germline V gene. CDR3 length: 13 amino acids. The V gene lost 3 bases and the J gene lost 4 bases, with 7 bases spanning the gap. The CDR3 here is CASSFNGNQPQHF. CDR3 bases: TGTGCCAGCAGCTTCAACGGGAATCAGCCCCAGCATTTT.

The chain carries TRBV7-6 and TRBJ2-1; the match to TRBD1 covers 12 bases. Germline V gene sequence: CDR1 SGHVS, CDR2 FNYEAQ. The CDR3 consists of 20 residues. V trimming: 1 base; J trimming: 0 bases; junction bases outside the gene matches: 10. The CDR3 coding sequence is TGTGCCAGCAGCTTAGTAGTCCCGGGACAGGGGGCGAGCTCCTACAATGAGCAGTTCTTC. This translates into CASSLVVPGQGASSYNEQFF.

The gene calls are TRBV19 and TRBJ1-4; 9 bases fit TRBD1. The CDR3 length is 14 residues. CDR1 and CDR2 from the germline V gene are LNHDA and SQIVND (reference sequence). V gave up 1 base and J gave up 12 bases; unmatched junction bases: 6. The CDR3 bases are TGTGCCAGTAGTATAGCGGGACAGGGTGGAGAACTGTTTTTT. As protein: CASSIAGQGGELFF. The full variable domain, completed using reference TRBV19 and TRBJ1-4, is DGGITQSPKYLFRKEGQNVTLSCEQNLNHDAMYWYRQDPGQGLRLIYYSQIVNDFQKGDIAEGYSVSREKKESFPLTVTSAQKNPTAFYLCASSIAGQGGELFFGSGTQLSVL.

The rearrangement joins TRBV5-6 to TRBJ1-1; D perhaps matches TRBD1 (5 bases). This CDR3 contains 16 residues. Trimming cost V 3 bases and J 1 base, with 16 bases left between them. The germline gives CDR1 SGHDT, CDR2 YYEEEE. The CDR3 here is CASSWRATGENTEAFF. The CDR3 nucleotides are TGTGCCAGCAGCTGGAGGGCCACAGGAGAGAACACTGAAGCTTTCTTT.

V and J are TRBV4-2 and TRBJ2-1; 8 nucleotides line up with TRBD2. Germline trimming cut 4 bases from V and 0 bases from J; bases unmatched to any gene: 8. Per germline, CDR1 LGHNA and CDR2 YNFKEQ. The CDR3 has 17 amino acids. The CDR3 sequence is CASSPERGTSSYNEQFF. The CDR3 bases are TGTGCCAGCAGCCCAGAGCGGGGGACGAGCTCCTACAATGAGCAGTTCTTC.

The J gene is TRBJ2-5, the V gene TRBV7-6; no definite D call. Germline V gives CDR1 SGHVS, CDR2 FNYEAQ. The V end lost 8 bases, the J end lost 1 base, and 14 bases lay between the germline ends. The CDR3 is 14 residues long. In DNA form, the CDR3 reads TGTGCCAGCCTACCGGGCCCCACCCAAGAGACCCAGTACTTC. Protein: CASLPGPTQETQYF.

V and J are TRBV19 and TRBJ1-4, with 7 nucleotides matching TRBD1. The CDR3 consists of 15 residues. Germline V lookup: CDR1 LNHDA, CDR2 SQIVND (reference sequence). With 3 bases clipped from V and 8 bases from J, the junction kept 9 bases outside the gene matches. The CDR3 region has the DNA TGTGCCAGTAGTATCGGACAGGCCATAGGAGAAAAACTGTTTTTT. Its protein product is CASSIGQAIGEKLFF. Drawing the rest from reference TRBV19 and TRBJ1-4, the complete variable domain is DGGITQSPKYLFRKEGQNVTLSCEQNLNHDAMYWYRQDPGQGLRLIYYSQIVNDFQKGDIAEGYSVSREKKESFPLTVTSAQKNPTAFYLCASSIGQAIGEKLFFGSGTQLSVL.

For the CDR3, the DNA is TGTGCCAGCAGTCTGTCCGTAGGGGACACTGAAGCTTTCTTT. Amino acids: CASSLSVGDTEAFF. This rearrangement joins TRBV2 to TRBJ1-1; D possibly corresponds to TRBD1 (5 bases). The V end lost 5 bases, the J end lost 3 bases, and 13 bases lay between the germline ends. Germline assignment: CDR1 SNHLY and CDR2 FYNNEI. The CDR3 consists of 14 residues.

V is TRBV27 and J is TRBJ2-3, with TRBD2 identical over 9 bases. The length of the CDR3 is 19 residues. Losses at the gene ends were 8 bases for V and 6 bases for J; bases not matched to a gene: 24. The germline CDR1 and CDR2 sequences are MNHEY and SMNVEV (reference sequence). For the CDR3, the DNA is TGTGCCAGCTCGAAGGAACTTAGCGGGGGCCTACTTACGGGGGATACGCAGTATTTT. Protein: CASSKELSGGLLTGDTQYF.

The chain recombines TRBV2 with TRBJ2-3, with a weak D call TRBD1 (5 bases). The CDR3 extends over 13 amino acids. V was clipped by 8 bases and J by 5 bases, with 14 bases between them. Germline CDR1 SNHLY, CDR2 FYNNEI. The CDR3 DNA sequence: TGTGCCAGCCGGAAGCAGGGCGTAGATACGCAGTATTTT. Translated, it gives CASRKQGVDTQYF.

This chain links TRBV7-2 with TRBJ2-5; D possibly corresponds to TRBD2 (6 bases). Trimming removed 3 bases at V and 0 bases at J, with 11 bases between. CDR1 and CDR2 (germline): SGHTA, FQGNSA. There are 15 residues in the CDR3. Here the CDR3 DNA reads TGTGCCAGCAGCTTTGTCGGGGGTCACCAAGAGACCCAGTACTTC. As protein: CASSFVGGHQETQYF. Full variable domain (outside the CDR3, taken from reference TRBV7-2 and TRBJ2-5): GAGVSQSPSNKVTEKGKDVELRCDPISGHTALYWYRQSLGQGLEFLIYFQGNSAPDKSGLPSDRFSAERTGGSVSTLTIQRTQQEDSAVYLCASSFVGGHQETQYFGPGTRLLVL.

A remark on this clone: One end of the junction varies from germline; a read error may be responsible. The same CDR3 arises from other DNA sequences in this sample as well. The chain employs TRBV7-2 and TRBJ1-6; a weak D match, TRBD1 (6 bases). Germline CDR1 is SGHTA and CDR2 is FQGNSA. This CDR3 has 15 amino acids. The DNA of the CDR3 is TGCGCCAGCAGCCCGCGGGGACAAAATAATTCACCCCTCCACTTT. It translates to CASSPRGQNNSPLHF. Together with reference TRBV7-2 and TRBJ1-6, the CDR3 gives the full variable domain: GAGVSQSPSNKVTEKGKDVELRCDPISGHTALYWYRQSLGQGLEFLIYFQGNSAPDKSGLPSDRFSAERTGGSVSTLTIQRTQQEDSAVYLCASSPRGQNNSPLHFGNGTRLTVT.

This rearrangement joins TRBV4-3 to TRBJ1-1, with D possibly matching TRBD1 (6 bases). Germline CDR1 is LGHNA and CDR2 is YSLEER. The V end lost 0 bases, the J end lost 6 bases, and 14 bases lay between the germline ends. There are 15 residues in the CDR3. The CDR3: CASSQDQGNGAEAFF. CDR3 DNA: TGCGCCAGCAGCCAAGATCAGGGGAACGGGGCTGAAGCTTTCTTT.

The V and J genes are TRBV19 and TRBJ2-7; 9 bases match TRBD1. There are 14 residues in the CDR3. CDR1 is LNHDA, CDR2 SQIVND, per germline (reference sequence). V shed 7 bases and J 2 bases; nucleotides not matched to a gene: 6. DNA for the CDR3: TGTGCCAGTAACCCGGGACAGGGCGCCTACGAGCAGTACTTC. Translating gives CASNPGQGAYEQYF.

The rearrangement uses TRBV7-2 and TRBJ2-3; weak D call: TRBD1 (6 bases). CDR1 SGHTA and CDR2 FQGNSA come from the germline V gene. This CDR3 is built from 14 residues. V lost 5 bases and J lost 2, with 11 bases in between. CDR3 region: CASSPQGSTDTQYF. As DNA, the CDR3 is TGTGCCAGCAGCCCCCAGGGGTCCACAGATACGCAGTATTTT.

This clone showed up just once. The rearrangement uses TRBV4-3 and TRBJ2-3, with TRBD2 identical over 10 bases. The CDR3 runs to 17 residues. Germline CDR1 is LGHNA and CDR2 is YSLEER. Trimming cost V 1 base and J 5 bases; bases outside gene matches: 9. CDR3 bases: TGCGCCAGCAGCCAAGCCTGGAGCGGGGGGGCCGGAGATACGCAGTATTTT. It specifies CASSQAWSGGAGDTQYF.

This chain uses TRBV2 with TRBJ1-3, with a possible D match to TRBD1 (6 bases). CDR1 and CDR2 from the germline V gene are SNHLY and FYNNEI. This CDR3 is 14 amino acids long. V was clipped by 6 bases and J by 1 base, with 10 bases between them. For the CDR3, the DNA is TGTGCCAGCAGACGGGACACTTCTGGAAACACCATATATTTT. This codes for CASRRDTSGNTIYF.

In DNA, the CDR3 is TGTGCCAGCAGCAGTTGGAACAATGAGCAGTTCTTC. This sequence encodes CASSSWNNEQFF. The chain is built from TRBV11-3 and TRBJ2-1; D gene uncertain. Germline CDR1 is SGHNT and CDR2 is YENEEA. The V end was cut by 5 bases, the J end by 5 bases, with 7 bases between. CDR3 length: 12 residues.

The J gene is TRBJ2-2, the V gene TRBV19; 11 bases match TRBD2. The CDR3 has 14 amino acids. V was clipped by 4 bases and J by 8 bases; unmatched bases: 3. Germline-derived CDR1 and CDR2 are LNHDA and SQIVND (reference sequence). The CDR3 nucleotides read TGTGCCAGTAGTAAATGGACTAGCGGGGGGGAGCTGTTTTTT. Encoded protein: CASSKWTSGGELFF.

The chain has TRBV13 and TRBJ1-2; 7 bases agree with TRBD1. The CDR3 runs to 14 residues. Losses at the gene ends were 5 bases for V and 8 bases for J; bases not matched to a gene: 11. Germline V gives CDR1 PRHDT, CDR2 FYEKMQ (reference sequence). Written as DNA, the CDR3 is TGTGCCAGCAGCCCCGGGACAGCAGCACCCGGCTACACCTTC. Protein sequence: CASSPGTAAPGYTF.

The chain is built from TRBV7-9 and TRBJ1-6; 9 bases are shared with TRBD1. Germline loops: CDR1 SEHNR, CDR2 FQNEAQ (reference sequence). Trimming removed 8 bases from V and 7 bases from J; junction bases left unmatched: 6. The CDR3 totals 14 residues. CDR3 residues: CASRTQGANSPLHF. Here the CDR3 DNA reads TGTGCCAGCCGAACACAGGGGGCGAATTCACCCCTCCACTTT.

The chain's CDR3 is CASTLGNTISNQPQHF. The CDR3 coding sequence is TGTGCCAGCACCCTAGGGAACACCATTAGCAATCAGCCCCAGCATTTT. The chain carries TRBV7-2 and TRBJ1-5; D gene unclear. This CDR3 region has 16 residues. V shed 7 bases and J shed 0 bases, with 16 bases lying between them. The germline V gene encodes CDR1 SGHTA and CDR2 FQGNSA. The full variable domain, completed using reference TRBV7-2 and TRBJ1-5, is GAGVSQSPSNKVTEKGKDVELRCDPISGHTALYWYRQSLGQGLEFLIYFQGNSAPDKSGLPSDRFSAERTGGSVSTLTIQRTQQEDSAVYLCASTLGNTISNQPQHFGDGTRLSIL.

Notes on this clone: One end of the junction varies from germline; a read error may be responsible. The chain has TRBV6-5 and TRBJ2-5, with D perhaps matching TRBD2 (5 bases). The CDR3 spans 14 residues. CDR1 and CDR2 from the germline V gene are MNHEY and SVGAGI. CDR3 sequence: CVSSPRPLEETQYF. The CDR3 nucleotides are TGTGTCAGCAGCCCCCGGCCACTAGAAGAGACCCAGTACTTC.

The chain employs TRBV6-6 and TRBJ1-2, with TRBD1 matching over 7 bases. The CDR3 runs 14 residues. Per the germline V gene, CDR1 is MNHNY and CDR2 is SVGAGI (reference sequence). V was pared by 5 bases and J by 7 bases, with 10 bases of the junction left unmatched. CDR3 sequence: CASSPGQPRGGYTF. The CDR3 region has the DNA TGTGCCAGCAGTCCGGGACAGCCAAGGGGTGGCTACACCTTC.

The CDR3 protein is CAWSPPGRNGELFF. In nucleotides, the CDR3 is TGTGCCTGGAGCCCCCCAGGGCGGAACGGGGAGCTGTTTTTT. The chain joins TRBV30 to TRBJ2-2, with TRBD1 as a possible D gene (5 bases). The germline V and J ends were trimmed by 3 bases and 7 bases, with 15 bases remaining between them. The CDR3 runs to 14 residues. Germline CDR1 is GTSNPN and CDR2 is SVGIG (reference sequence).

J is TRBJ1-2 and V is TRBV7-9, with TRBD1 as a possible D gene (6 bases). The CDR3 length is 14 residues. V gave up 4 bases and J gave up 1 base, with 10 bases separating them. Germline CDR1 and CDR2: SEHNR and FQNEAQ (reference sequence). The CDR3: CASSSGGLNYGYTF. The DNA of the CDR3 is TGTGCCAGCAGCTCGGGGGGCCTTAACTATGGCTACACCTTC.

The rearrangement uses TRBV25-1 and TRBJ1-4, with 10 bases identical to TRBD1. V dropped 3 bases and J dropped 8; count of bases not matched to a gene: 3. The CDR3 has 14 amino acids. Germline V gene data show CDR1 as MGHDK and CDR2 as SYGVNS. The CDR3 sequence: CASSDGTGVEKLFF. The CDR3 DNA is TGTGCCAGCAGTGACGGGACAGGGGTAGAAAAACTGTTTTTT.

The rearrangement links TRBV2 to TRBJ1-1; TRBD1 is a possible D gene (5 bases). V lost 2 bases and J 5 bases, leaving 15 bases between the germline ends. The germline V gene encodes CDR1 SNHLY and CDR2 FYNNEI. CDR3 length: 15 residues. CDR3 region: CASSERFAGGTEAFF. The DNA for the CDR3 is TGTGCCAGCAGTGAACGGTTTGCCGGGGGAACTGAAGCTTTCTTT.

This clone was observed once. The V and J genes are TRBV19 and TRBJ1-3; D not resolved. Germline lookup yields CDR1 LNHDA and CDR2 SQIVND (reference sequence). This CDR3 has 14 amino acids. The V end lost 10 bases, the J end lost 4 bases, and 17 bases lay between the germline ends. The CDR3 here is CATGGIPGGNTIYF. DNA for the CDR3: TGTGCCACCGGAGGGATACCTGGAGGAAACACCATATATTTT.